Listed below are T cell receptor beta chains from one sample, sequenced in a study of molecular identifiers for immune sequencing clone quantification. MiXCR, run by TCRdb on the PCR reads, gives a single entry per CDR3 protein. The sample records about 63,000 distinct CDR3 sequences, 19% being singletons. The specimen sequenced was naive CD8+ T cells from blood, with Jurkat cell RNA spiked in. These receptors originate from a human donor in good health. Some libraries in this study had Jurkat cell RNA spiked in. Both conserved end residues are part of each CDR3. D genes are given only for firm matches. Size is omitted from some rows. Given values are once, few, many or a class for expanded clones.

V: TRBV20-1; D: -; size: -; J: TRBJ2-1; CDR3: CSAYGWAYNEQFF; DNA: TGCAGTGCATATGGATGGGCCTACAATGAGCAGTTCTTC
V: TRBV6-2/TRBV6-3; D: TRBD2; size: many; J: TRBJ2-1; CDR3: CASSYLADYNEQFF; DNA: TGTGCCAGCAGTTACCTAGCGGACTACAATGAGCAGTTCTTC
V: TRBV9; D: -; size: few; J: TRBJ2-5; CDR3: CASSITNQETQYF; DNA: TGTGCCAGCAGCATCACGAATCAAGAGACCCAGTACTTC
V: TRBV12-5; D: -; size: few; J: TRBJ1-4; CDR3: CASGLGGPLFF; DNA: TGTGCTAGTGGTTTGGGGGGACCCCTGTTTTTT
V: TRBV6-5; D: -; size: many; J: TRBJ1-1; CDR3: CASTGAAMNTEAFF; DNA: TGTGCCAGCACTGGGGCCGCTATGAACACTGAAGCTTTCTTT
V: TRBV28; D: -; size: -; J: TRBJ2-1; CDR3: CASVAVGAYNEQFF; DNA: TGTGCCAGCGTAGCGGTCGGCGCGTACAATGAGCAGTTCTTC
V: TRBV6-1; D: -; size: many; J: TRBJ1-1; CDR3: CAAIQGAKVAFF; DNA: TGTGCCGCCATACAGGGCGCCAAGGTCGCTTTCTTT
V: TRBV20-1; D: -; size: many; J: TRBJ2-5; CDR3: CSARAQGPETQYF; DNA: TGCAGTGCTAGAGCCCAGGGTCCCGAGACCCAGTACTTC
V: TRBV20-1; D: -; size: many; J: TRBJ2-2; CDR3: CSARDPAGQTGELFF; DNA: TGCAGTGCTAGAGATCCGGCAGGGCAAACCGGGGAGCTGTTTTTT
V: TRBV4-1; D: -; size: many; J: TRBJ2-4; CDR3: CASSSKTENIQYF; DNA: TGCGCCAGCAGCTCCAAAACGGAAAACATTCAGTACTTC
V: TRBV6-1; D: -; size: many; J: TRBJ2-4; CDR3: CASSERQALAKNIQYF; DNA: TGTGCCAGCAGTGAAAGACAGGCTCTAGCCAAAAACATTCAGTACTTC
V: TRBV27; D: -; size: many; J: TRBJ2-6; CDR3: CASSLSMGANVLTF; DNA: TGTGCCAGCAGTTTATCAATGGGGGCCAACGTCCTGACTTTC
V: TRBV7-3; D: TRBD2; size: many; J: TRBJ2-1; CDR3: CASSNELAGYDEQFF; DNA: TGTGCCAGCAGCAATGAACTAGCGGGATACGATGAGCAGTTCTTC
V: TRBV28; D: -; size: many; J: TRBJ1-1; CDR3: CASGGGGVTEAFF; DNA: TGTGCCAGCGGGGGTGGAGGGGTCACTGAAGCTTTCTTT
V: TRBV11-2; D: TRBD2; size: many; J: TRBJ2-7; CDR3: CASSSRTAGLVVAEQYF; DNA: TGTGCCAGCAGCTCAAGAACAGCGGGACTAGTTGTAGCCGAGCAGTACTTC
V: TRBV4-3; D: -; size: -; J: TRBJ2-1; CDR3: CAGSQDILGMQLF; DNA: TGCGCCGGCAGCCAAGATATTTTAGGGATGCAGCTCTTC
V: TRBV6-2/TRBV6-3; D: -; size: many; J: TRBJ2-7; CDR3: CASSSLINYEQYF; DNA: TGTGCCAGCAGTTCCTTGATTAACTACGAGCAGTACTTC
V: TRBV9; D: TRBD2; size: many; J: TRBJ2-1; CDR3: CASSAPLAGGHNEQFF; DNA: TGTGCCAGCAGCGCTCCCCTAGCGGGCGGCCACAATGAGCAGTTCTTC
V: TRBV28; D: -; size: many; J: TRBJ2-7; CDR3: CASSLWSEQGSYF; DNA: TGTGCCAGCAGTTTATGGTCGGAGCAGGGCTCGTACTTC
V: TRBV12-3/TRBV12-4; D: TRBD2; size: many; J: TRBJ2-3; CDR3: CASTLGLAETDTQYF; DNA: TGTGCCAGCACTTTGGGACTAGCGGAAACAGATACGCAGTATTTT
V: TRBV7-9; D: TRBD2; size: many; J: TRBJ2-7; CDR3: CASSLATSGTSYEQYF; DNA: TGTGCCAGCAGCTTAGCTACTAGCGGGACATCCTACGAGCAGTACTTC
V: TRBV5-1; D: TRBD1; size: many; J: TRBJ1-2; CDR3: CASSWTGGDYGYTF; DNA: TGCGCCAGCAGTTGGACAGGGGGAGACTATGGCTACACCTTC
V: TRBV4-1; D: -; size: many; J: TRBJ2-7; CDR3: CASSPRDTEYEQYF; DNA: TGCGCCAGCAGCCCCCGGGACACCGAATACGAGCAGTACTTC
V: TRBV20-1; D: TRBD2; size: few; J: TRBJ2-7; CDR3: CSARDGASGSYEQYF; DNA: TGCAGTGCTAGAGATGGGGCTAGCGGGAGCTACGAGCAGTACTTC
V: TRBV11-2; D: TRBD1; size: many; J: TRBJ2-5; CDR3: CASSPKPGQVLPWPQYF; DNA: TGTGCCAGCAGCCCAAAACCGGGACAGGTACTGCCGTGGCCCCAGTACTTC
V: TRBV12-3/TRBV12-4; D: -; size: -; J: TRBJ1-2; CDR3: CAALSAGTDGYTF; DNA: TGTGCCGCCTTGTCCGCCGGAACCGATGGCTACACCTTC
V: TRBV7-2; D: TRBD2; size: medium-sized; J: TRBJ2-1; CDR3: CASSSRNVAGVIVEQFF; DNA: TGTGCCAGCAGCTCCCGGAATGTAGCGGGAGTTATAGTTGAGCAGTTCTTC
V: TRBV7-9; D: -; size: once; J: TRBJ2-7; CDR3: CASSLGSGHTYEQYF; DNA: TGTGCCAGCAGCTTAGGGTCAGGACATACCTACGAGCAGTACTTC
V: TRBV7-2; D: TRBD2; size: medium-sized; J: TRBJ2-3; CDR3: CASSLSVAGHTDTQYF; DNA: TGTGCCAGCAGCTTATCGGTAGCGGGACACACAGATACGCAGTATTTT
V: TRBV19; D: TRBD1; size: many; J: TRBJ2-7; CDR3: CASSRDRNSYEQYF; DNA: TGTGCCAGTAGTAGGGACAGGAACTCCTACGAGCAGTACTTC
V: TRBV12-3/TRBV12-4; D: -; size: many; J: TRBJ2-7; CDR3: CATRGDPLEQYF; DNA: TGTGCCACCCGGGGTGACCCCTTGGAGCAGTACTTC
V: TRBV4-2; D: -; size: many; J: TRBJ1-1; CDR3: CASSQGADKAFF; DNA: TGTGCCAGCAGCCAAGGAGCAGACAAAGCTTTCTTT
V: TRBV7-9; D: -; size: many; J: TRBJ2-5; CDR3: CASSLWTVGETQYF; DNA: TGTGCCAGCAGCTTATGGACAGTAGGAGAGACCCAGTACTTC
V: TRBV19; D: -; size: -; J: TRBJ2-5; CDR3: CASSRYGADQETRYF; DNA: TGTGCCAGTAGTAGATACGGGGCGGACCAAGAGACCCGGTACTTC
V: TRBV7-9; D: TRBD2; size: once; J: TRBJ2-1; CDR3: CASSLALSGSMSGQFF; DNA: TGTGCCAGCAGCTTAGCCCTTAGCGGGAGTATGTCCGGGCAGTTCTTC
V: TRBV7-9; D: -; size: many; J: TRBJ1-1; CDR3: CASSLGDIMNTEAFF; DNA: TGTGCCAGCAGCTTAGGAGATATAATGAACACTGAAGCTTTCTTT
V: TRBV6-5; D: -; size: many; J: TRBJ2-7; CDR3: CASSYNRGGEQYF; DNA: TGTGCCAGCAGTTACAATAGGGGGGGGGAGCAGTACTTC
V: TRBV2; D: TRBD2; size: many; J: TRBJ2-3; CDR3: CASSEGGLAGTDTQYF; DNA: TGTGCCAGCAGTGAAGGAGGACTAGCGGGCACAGATACGCAGTATTTT
V: TRBV3-1; D: TRBD1; size: -; J: TRBJ2-7; CDR3: CASSQGVGTDSYEQYF; DNA: TGTGCCAGCAGCCAAGGGGTTGGGACAGACTCCTACGAGCAGTACTTC
V: TRBV6-4; D: -; size: many; J: TRBJ2-3; CDR3: CAIRSGRCTDTQYF; DNA: TGTGCCATCCGTTCGGGTCGGTGCACAGATACGCAGTATTTT
V: TRBV23-1; D: TRBD1; size: many; J: TRBJ1-5; CDR3: CASSQEQGFLPQHF; DNA: TGCGCCAGCAGTCAGGAACAGGGGTTCTTGCCCCAGCATTTT
V: TRBV4-1; D: -; size: many; J: TRBJ2-7; CDR3: CASSSTAGSGHEQYF; DNA: TGCGCCAGCAGCTCGACGGCTGGTAGCGGACACGAGCAGTACTTC
V: TRBV15; D: TRBD2; size: many; J: TRBJ2-1; CDR3: CATSRDLLAGTSGRPDEQFF; DNA: TGTGCCACCAGCAGAGATCTCTTGGCCGGGACTAGCGGGAGGCCGGATGAGCAGTTCTTC
V: TRBV20-1; D: TRBD1; size: once; J: TRBJ1-2; CDR3: CSARDPGQGSYGYTF; DNA: TGCAGTGCTAGAGATCCGGGACAGGGGTCTTATGGCTACACCTTC
V: TRBV5-6; D: TRBD1; size: many; J: TRBJ2-7; CDR3: CASSLDRQGQYF; DNA: TGTGCCAGCAGCTTGGACCGACAGGGTCAGTACTTC
V: TRBV27; D: TRBD1; size: many; J: TRBJ2-3; CDR3: CASSWTGAGTDTQYF; DNA: TGTGCCAGCAGTTGGACAGGGGCGGGCACAGATACGCAGTATTTT
V: TRBV5-6; D: -; size: many; J: TRBJ2-3; CDR3: CASSRYADTQYF; DNA: TGTGCCAGCAGCCGATACGCAGATACGCAGTATTTT
V: TRBV4-2; D: -; size: many; J: TRBJ2-1; CDR3: CASSQGRERINEQFF; DNA: TGTGCCAGCAGCCAAGGCCGAGAGCGAATCAATGAGCAGTTCTTC
V: TRBV2; D: -; size: few; J: TRBJ2-7; CDR3: CASSEQPFYEQYF; DNA: TGTGCCAGCAGTGAGCAGCCCTTCTACGAGCAGTACTTC
V: TRBV5-1; D: TRBD2; size: many; J: TRBJ2-1; CDR3: CASRGLAGGRDEQFF; DNA: TGCGCCAGCAGGGGACTAGCGGGAGGGCGAGATGAGCAGTTCTTC
V: TRBV12-3/TRBV12-4; D: -; size: few; J: TRBJ1-5; CDR3: CAGSPPNDGIQPQHF; DNA: TGTGCCGGCAGTCCCCCAAACGACGGGATTCAGCCCCAGCATTTT
V: TRBV5-1; D: TRBD1; size: many; J: TRBJ2-7; CDR3: CASKPGQGIYEQYF; DNA: TGCGCCAGCAAACCGGGACAGGGGATCTACGAGCAGTACTTC
V: TRBV7-3; D: -; size: many; J: TRBJ1-1; CDR3: CASSLIAGPGGTEAFF; DNA: TGTGCCAGCAGCTTAATTGCGGGCCCCGGTGGCACTGAAGCTTTCTTT